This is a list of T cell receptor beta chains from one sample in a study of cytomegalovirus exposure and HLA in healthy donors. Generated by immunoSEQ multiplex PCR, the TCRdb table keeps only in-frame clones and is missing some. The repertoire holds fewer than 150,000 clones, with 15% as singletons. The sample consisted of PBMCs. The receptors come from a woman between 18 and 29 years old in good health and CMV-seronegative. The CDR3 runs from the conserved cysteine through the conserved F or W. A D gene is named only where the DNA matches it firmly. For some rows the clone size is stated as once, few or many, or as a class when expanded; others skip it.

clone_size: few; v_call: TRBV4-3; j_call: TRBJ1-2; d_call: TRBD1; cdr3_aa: CASSQAVWGQVPGYTF
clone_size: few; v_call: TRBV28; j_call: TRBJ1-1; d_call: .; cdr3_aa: CASRSGTTVRAFF
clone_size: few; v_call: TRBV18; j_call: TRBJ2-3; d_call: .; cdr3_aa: CASSPLTRGDTQYF
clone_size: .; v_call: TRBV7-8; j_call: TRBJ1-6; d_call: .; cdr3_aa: CASSRKGREELNSPLHF
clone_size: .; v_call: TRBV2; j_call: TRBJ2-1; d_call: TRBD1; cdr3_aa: CASRDRGPGEQFF
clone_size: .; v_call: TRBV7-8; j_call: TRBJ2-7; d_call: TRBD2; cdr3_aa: CASSLAWTSSYEQYF
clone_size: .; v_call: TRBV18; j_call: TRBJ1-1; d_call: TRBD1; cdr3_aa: CASSGATGWTEAFF
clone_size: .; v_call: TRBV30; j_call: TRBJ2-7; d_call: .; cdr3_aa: CAWSGSYEQYF
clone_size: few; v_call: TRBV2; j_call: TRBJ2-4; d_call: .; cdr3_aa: CASSESGAKNIQYF
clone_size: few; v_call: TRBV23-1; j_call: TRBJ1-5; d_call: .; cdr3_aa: CASPRPVGDSGSNQPQHF
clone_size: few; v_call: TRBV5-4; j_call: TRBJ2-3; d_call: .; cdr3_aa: CASSLGRLDTQYF
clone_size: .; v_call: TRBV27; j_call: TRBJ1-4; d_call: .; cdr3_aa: CASSPTSGEKLFF
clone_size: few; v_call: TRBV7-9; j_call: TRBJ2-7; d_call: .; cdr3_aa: CASSSQDSYEQYF
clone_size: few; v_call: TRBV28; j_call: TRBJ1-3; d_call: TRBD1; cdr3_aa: CASRLWTGGISGNTIYF
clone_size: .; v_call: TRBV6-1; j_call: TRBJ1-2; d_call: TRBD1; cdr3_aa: CASSRGDSNYGYTF
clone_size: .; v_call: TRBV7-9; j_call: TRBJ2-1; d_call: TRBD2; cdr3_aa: CASSPLGWLAGARNEQFF
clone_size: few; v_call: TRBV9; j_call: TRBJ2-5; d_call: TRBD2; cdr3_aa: CASSVSGGSTQYF
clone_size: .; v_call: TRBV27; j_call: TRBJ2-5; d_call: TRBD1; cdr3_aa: CASSIGTGAETQYF
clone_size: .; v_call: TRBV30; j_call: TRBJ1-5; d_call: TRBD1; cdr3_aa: CAWSGGQGNYQPQHF
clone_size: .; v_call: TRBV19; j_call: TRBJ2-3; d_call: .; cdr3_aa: CASSITGTDTQYF
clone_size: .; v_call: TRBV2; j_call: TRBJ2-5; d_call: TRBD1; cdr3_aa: CASTRDRGRETQYF
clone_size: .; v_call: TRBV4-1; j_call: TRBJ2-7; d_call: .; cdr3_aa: CASSQDRGAYEQYF